This TCR beta chain was found in a study of T cell repertoires in cytomegalovirus infection. Study-level background: Public TCR beta signatures marked donors with CMV infection and the matching HLA.

Germline V lookup: CDR1 LGHDT, CDR2 YNNKEL (reference sequence). The V and J ends lost 3 bases and 5 bases respectively, with 14 bases between them. This CDR3 has 15 amino acids. Notes on this clonotype: Its target is unknown.

Study results and caveats: CMV-specific TCR beta clonotypes restricted by HLA-C were the ones dominating the ex vivo response.

One entry per CDR3 protein results from TCRdb running MiXCR on the reads. In the table there are under 800,000 distinct CDR3 sequences, 24% of which are singletons. The chain uses TRBV3-1 and TRBJ1-5; maybe TRBD1 (5 bases). This clonotype originated in a human donor in good health (CMV status not recorded). Some clones in this sample may be carry-over from other donors' samples. Source material: CD8+ T cells from PBMCs. As DNA, the CDR3 is TGTGCCAGCAGCCACGTCCCCGGGGGGGATCAGCCCCAGCATTTT. Translating gives CASSHVPGGDQPQHF.